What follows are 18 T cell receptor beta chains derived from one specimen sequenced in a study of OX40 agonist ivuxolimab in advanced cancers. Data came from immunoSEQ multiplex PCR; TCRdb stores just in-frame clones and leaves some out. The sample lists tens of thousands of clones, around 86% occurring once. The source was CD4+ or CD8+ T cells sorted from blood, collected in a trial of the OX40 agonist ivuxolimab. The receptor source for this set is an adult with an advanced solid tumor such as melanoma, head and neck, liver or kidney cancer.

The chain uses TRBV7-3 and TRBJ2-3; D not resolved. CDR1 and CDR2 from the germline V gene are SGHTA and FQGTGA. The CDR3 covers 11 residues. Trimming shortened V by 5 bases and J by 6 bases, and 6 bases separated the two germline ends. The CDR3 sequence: CASSKWDTQYF. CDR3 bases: TGTGCCAGCAGCAAGTGGGATACGCAGTATTTT.

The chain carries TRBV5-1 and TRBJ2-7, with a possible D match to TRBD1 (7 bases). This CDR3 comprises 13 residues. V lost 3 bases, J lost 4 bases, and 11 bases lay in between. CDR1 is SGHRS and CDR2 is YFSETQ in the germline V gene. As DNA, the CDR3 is TGCGCCAGCAGCTCGACAGGGAGGTACGAGCAGTACTTC. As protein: CASSSTGRYEQYF. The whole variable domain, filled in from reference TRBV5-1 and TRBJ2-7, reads KAGVTQTPRYLIKTRGQQVTLSCSPISGHRSVSWYQQTPGQGLQFLFEYFSETQRNKGNFPGRFSGRQFSNSRSEMNVSTLELGDSALYLCASSSTGRYEQYFGPGTRLTVT.

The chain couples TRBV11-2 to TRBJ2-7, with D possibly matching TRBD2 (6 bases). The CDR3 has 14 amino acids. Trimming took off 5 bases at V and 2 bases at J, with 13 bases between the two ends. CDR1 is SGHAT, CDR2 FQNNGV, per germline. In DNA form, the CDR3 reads TGTGCCAGCAGCCGGGACTTCGACACCTACGAGCAGTACTTC. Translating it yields CASSRDFDTYEQYF.

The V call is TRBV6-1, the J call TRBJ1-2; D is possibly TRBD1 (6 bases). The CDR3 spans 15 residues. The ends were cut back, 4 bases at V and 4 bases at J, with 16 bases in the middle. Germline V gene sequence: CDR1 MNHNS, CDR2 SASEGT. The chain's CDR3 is CASSGRGGYGYGYTF. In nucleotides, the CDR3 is TGTGCCAGCAGTGGGCGGGGGGGCTACGGCTATGGCTACACCTTC.

The CDR3 bases are TGCGCCAGCAGCCCTCAGACAGTTGGTGAAAAACTGTTTTTT. It yields the protein CASSPQTVGEKLFF. The rearrangement uses TRBV5-1 and TRBJ1-4; a weak D match, TRBD1 (5 bases). Between the trimmed V and J ends, which lost 4 bases and 7 bases, there was a span of 14 bases. The CDR3 loop spans 14 amino acids. Germline values: CDR1 SGHRS, CDR2 YFSETQ.

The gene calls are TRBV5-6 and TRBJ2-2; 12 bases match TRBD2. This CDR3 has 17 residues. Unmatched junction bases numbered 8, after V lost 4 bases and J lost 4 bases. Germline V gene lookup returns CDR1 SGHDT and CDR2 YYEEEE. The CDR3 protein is CASSPRTSGIRTGELFF. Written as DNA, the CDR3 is TGTGCCAGCAGCCCAAGGACTAGCGGGATCCGCACCGGGGAGCTGTTTTTT.

The CDR3 here is CASSLEYSSHGYTF. Written as DNA, the CDR3 is TGTGCCAGCAGCTTAGAGTACAGTTCACATGGCTACACCTTC. The chain joins TRBV7-2 to TRBJ1-2, with D hard to call. V gave up 1 base and J gave up 6 bases, with 12 bases separating them. The CDR3 consists of 14 residues. Germline CDR1 is SGHTA and CDR2 is FQGNSA.

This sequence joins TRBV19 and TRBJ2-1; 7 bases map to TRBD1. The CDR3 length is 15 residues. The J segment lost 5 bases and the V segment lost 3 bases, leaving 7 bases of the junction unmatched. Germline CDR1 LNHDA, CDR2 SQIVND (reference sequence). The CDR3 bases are TGTGCCAGTAGTATCGGGGCTACAGGGGACAATGAGCAGTTCTTC. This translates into CASSIGATGDNEQFF.

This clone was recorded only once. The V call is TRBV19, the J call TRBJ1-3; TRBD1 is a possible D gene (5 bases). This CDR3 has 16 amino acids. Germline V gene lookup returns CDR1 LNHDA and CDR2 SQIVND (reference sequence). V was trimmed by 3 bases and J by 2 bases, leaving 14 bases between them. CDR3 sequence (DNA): TGTGCCAGTAGTATGATTCCGGGGGGTACTGGAAACACCATATATTTT. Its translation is CASSMIPGGTGNTIYF.

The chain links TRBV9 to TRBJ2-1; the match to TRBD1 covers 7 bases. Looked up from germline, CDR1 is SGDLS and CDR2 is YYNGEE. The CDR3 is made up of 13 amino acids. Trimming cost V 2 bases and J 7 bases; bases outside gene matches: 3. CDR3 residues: CASSVGQANEQFF. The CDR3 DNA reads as TGTGCCAGCAGCGTCGGACAGGCTAATGAGCAGTTCTTC.

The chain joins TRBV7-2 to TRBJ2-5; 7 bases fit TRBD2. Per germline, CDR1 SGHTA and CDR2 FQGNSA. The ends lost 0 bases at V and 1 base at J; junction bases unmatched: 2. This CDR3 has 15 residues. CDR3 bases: TGTGCCAGCAGCTTAGCGGGAGGGATCCAAGAGACCCAGTACTTC. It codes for CASSLAGGIQETQYF.

As DNA, the CDR3 is TGTGCCAGCAGACCCGGCCGATTTACCTACGAGCAGTACTTC. This encodes CASRPGRFTYEQYF. V and J are TRBV13 and TRBJ2-7, with D hard to call. Germline values: CDR1 PRHDT, CDR2 FYEKMQ (reference sequence). The CDR3 is made up of 14 amino acids. V was clipped by 6 bases and J by 2 bases, with 14 bases between them.

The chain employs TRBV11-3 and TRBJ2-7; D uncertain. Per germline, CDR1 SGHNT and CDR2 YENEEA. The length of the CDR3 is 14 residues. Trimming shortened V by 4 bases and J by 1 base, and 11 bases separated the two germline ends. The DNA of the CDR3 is TGTGCCAGCAGCTCAGACTTAAGTTCCTACGAGCAGTACTTC. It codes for CASSSDLSSYEQYF.

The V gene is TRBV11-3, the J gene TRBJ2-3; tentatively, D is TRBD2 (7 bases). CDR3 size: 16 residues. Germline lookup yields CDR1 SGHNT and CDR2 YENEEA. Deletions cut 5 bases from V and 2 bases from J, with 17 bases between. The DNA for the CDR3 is TGTGCCAGCAGCCCCGGTGGGGGGGCTGACACAGATACGCAGTATTTT. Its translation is CASSPGGGADTDTQYF. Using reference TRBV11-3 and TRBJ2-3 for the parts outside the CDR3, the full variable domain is EAGVVQSPRYKIIEKKQPVAFWCNPISGHNTLYWYLQNLGQGPELLIRYENEEAVDDSQLPKDRFSAERLKGVDSTLKIQPAELGDSAVYLCASSPGGGADTDTQYFGPGTRLTVL.

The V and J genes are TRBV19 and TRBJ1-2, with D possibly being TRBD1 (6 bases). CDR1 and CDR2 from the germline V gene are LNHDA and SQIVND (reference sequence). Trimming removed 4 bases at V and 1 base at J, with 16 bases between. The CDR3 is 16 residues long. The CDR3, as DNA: TGTGCCAGTAGTAAACCCAGATCAGGGGATAACTATGGCTACACCTTC. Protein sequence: CASSKPRSGDNYGYTF.

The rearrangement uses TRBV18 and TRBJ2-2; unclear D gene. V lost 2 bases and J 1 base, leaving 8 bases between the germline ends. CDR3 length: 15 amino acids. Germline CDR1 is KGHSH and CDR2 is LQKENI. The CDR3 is CASSPGQMNTGELFF. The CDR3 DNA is TGTGCCAGCTCACCAGGGCAGATGAACACCGGGGAGCTGTTTTTT.

As DNA, the CDR3 is TGTGCCAGCAGTTACCTAGGGACGGAGGGCGAGCAGTACTTC. It translates to CASSYLGTEGEQYF. V usage is TRBV27 and J usage is TRBJ2-7; a possible D gene is TRBD2 (6 bases). CDR3 length: 14 residues. CDR1 MNHEY and CDR2 SMNVEV come from the germline V gene (reference sequence). V was shortened by 4 bases and J by 6 bases, with 16 bases between the two germline ends.

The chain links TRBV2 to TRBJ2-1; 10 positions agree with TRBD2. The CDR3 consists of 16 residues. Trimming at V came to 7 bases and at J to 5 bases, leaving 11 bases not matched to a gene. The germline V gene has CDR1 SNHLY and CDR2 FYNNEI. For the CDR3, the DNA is TGTGCCAGCAACCCCCGGGGACTAGCGAGTCACAATGAGCAGTTCTTC. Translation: CASNPRGLASHNEQFF.